What follows is one T cell receptor beta chain and its context. The sample carries other DNA sequences with the same CDR3. This sample is part of a study of OX40 agonist ivuxolimab in advanced cancers. V was pared by 0 bases and J by 1 base, with 4 bases between. CDR3 length: 14 residues. Germline V CDR1 and CDR2: SGDLS, YYNGEE. Profiled with immunoSEQ multiplex PCR; TCRdb holds only in-frame clones, not every one. The sample records 130,000 or so clones, just under 95% being singletons. The sample here was CD4+ or CD8+ T cells sorted from blood, taken in a trial of the OX40 agonist ivuxolimab. The source is an adult with an advanced solid tumor such as melanoma, head and neck, liver or kidney cancer. The chain links TRBV9 to TRBJ2-2; D remains ambiguous. The CDR3 reads CASSVAVNTGELFF. The CDR3 DNA reads as TGTGCCAGCAGCGTAGCTGTGAACACCGGGGAGCTGTTTTTT.